This T cell receptor (beta chain) stems from a study of Ad26.COV2.S vaccination and SARS-CoV-2 variants. Turning to the study itself: Ad26.COV2.S was injected intramuscularly once or twice, 56 days apart.

Germline CDR1 is SGHTA and CDR2 is FQGNSA. This CDR3 spans 14 amino acids. The V gene lost 0 bases and the J gene lost 6 bases, with 12 bases spanning the gap. To note about this clone: As yet, its antigen is unknown.

Whole-study results and caveats: Substantial breadth was reportedly displayed by spike-specific CD8+ and CD4+ T cell responses after vaccination.

Data came from immunoSEQ multiplex PCR; TCRdb stores just in-frame clones and leaves some out. Of 440,000 or so clones listed, about 88% are singletons. Treatment indicated: roughly 19 received Ad26.COV2.S at low or high dose, single or two shots; 5 received placebo; per-sample allocation not given. Sampling happened 63 days after the first vaccine or placebo injection. The material sequenced was peripheral blood, taken in a trial of Ad26.COV2.S vaccine versus placebo. This clonotype originated in a person between 18 and 59 years old who received the Ad26.COV2.S COVID-19 vaccine or a placebo. The chain recombines TRBV7-2 with TRBJ2-7, with a possible D match to TRBD2 (6 bases). CDR3: CASSLALGGSEQYF. The DNA for the CDR3 is TGTGCCAGCAGCTTAGCGCTGGGGGGTAGCGAGCAGTACTTC.